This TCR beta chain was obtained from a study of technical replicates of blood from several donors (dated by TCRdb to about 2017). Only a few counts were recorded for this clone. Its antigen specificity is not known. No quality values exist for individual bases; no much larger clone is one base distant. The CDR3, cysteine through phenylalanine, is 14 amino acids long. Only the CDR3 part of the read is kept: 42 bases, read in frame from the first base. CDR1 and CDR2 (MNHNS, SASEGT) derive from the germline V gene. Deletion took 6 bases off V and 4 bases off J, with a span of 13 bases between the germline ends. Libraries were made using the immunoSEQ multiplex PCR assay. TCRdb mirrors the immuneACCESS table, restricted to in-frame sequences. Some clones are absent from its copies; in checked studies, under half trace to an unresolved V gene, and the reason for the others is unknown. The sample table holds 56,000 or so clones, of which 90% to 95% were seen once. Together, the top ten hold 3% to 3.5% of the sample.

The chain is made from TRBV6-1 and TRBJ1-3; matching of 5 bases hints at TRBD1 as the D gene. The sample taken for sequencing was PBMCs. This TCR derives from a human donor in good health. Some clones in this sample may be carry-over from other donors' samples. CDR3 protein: CASSGQGGGNTIYF. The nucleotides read TGTGCCAGCAGCGGGCAGGGAGGAGGAAACACCATATATTTT.